This TCR beta chain was identified in a study of beta chain features in type 1 diabetes listed by TCRdb under 2018. At the level of the whole study: No differences in mean age, gender distribution, total cell number or subset yield were found between patients and healthy donors. A total of around 110,000,000 sorted cells were examined across all samples, and RNA yield correlated strongly with the number of cells per subset. The study compared TCRB repertoires of sorted circulating CD4+ T cell subsets between recently diagnosed type 1 diabetes patients and matched healthy donors. Regulatory and stem cell-like memory subsets were isolated from only 8 patients and about eight healthy donors, whereas naive and central memory subsets came from all 28 donors. General findings and caveats noted by the study authors: Patients with type 1 diabetes made fewer insertions and deleted more nucleotides at VDJ recombination sites, implying thymic rearrangement abnormalities. PCR may preferentially amplify shorter templates, but because patient and control samples were amplified and corrected together, any resulting skew would affect both groups equally. Type 1 diabetes patients showed a moderate but significant shortening of TCRB CDR3 length in all four CD4+ subsets. Naive, central memory and regulatory TCRB repertoires appeared more similar among patients than among healthy donors. Because cDNA was sequenced instead of genomic DNA, highly expressing activated cells could be over-represented, though the groups showed no difference in activation or CD3 levels. Because the HLA sub-analyses included only small numbers of individuals, any influence of HLA type on TCRB rearrangement was left unresolved.

About this clone: Its cognate antigen has yet to be identified. No per-base quality is available; no much larger clone lies one base away.

The entire amount of isolated RNA was reverse transcribed using the High Capacity cDNA Reverse Transcription Kit, so the sequenced TCRB transcripts were expressed ones. Deep immunoSEQ sequencing was performed on naive, central memory and regulatory T cell samples, with an average of roughly 3.3 million total reads per sample. Sorted cells were lysed in RLT buffer, and RNA was extracted using DNase-treated RNeasy Micro or Mini kits according to cell number. To prevent cross-contamination, each cell subset was processed individually, whereas patient and healthy donor samples were processed jointly. TCRB sequences were amplified from cDNA with the immunoSEQ multiplex PCR, producing 87-bp fragments spanning the CDR3 region. Amplicons were sequenced on the Illumina HiSeq platform. Turning to the authors' computational methods: Synthetic template baselines were used to correct PCR bias computationally, reads within Hamming distance 2 were collapsed, and singletons that could not be merged were discarded. By aligning reads against IMGT, V, D and J genes, CDR3 length, and insertions or deletions at six rearrangement sites were assigned. Within each subset, clonotype counts were normalized to the number of sorted cells before true diversity and Gini coefficients were calculated with the tcR R package. Repertoire sharing was quantified using the overlap coefficient calculated on TCRB nucleotide sequences. Out-of-frame TCRB sequences from naive cells were analyzed as a proxy for the pre-selection repertoire. Held by TCRdb, this immuneACCESS table contains in-frame sequences only and omits some clones. Under half of the omission traces to an unresolved V gene where checked; the cause of the rest is unknown. The V and J calls and the clone size are those of that table, but D and trimming were determined from the DNA. In all, the sample holds around 340,000 clones, and roughly a fifth of those were seen once. The top ten constitute about 0.045% of the sample.

V is shortened by 2 bases, J by 9 bases, and the region joining them spans 17 bases. Its CDR3 holds 16 amino acids, cysteine through phenylalanine. Just CDR3 DNA is preserved here, 48 bases in frame from base 1. From the germline V gene, CDR1 is MGHRA and CDR2 is YSYEKL. Each donor gave one peripheral blood draw, averaging approximately 0.12 L, which was collected into heparinised tubes. Using a panel that included CD45RO, CCR7, CD25, CD127, CD95 and CD27, naive, central memory, regulatory and stem cell-like memory CD4+ T cells were sorted on a BD FACSAria II. All sorted populations exceeded 95% purity. PBMCs were isolated immediately by Lymphoprep density gradient centrifugation and stained directly without culture. So that batch effects would be minimized, each experiment stained and sorted samples in pairs, pairing one healthy donor with one patient.

The chain couples TRBV4-1 to TRBJ1-6, with a tentative D gene TRBD1 over 6 matching bases. The clonotype comes from a woman between 18 and 29 years old in good health. Material for sequencing was naive CD4+ T cells from blood. Taken with the paper, the label for cell subset or site translates to: true naive CD4+ T cells. This receptor carries the CDR3 CASSQRTASRGSPLHF. The nucleotide sequence reads as follows: TGCGCCAGCAGCCAAAGGACAGCCTCACGGGGTTCACCCCTCCACTTT.